The clone carrying this TCR beta chain appeared many times. The antigen remains unidentified. The source of the sample is a study of breast tumors, draining lymph nodes, adjacent tissues. Axillary draining lymph nodes of breast cancer patients supplied the node samples. Germline values: CDR1 KGHSH, CDR2 LQKENI. The ends were cut back, 6 bases at V and 2 bases at J, with 14 bases in the middle. This CDR3 has 14 residues. TCRdb independently ran MiXCR on the multiplex PCR reads; one entry per CDR3 protein. In the table there are 100,000 or so distinct CDR3 sequences, 21% of which are singletons. Study-level results: That most tumor T cells come from lymph nodes remained unproven.

Sequencing was done on a sample of axillary lymph node tissue. The V gene is TRBV18, the J gene TRBJ2-7, with D hard to call. The clonotype comes from a female donor with breast cancer. Some clones in this sample may be carry-over from other donors' samples. The DNA for the CDR3 is TGTGCCAGCTCCGACCCCGTGAAGACCTACGAGCAGTACTTC. This encodes CASSDPVKTYEQYF.